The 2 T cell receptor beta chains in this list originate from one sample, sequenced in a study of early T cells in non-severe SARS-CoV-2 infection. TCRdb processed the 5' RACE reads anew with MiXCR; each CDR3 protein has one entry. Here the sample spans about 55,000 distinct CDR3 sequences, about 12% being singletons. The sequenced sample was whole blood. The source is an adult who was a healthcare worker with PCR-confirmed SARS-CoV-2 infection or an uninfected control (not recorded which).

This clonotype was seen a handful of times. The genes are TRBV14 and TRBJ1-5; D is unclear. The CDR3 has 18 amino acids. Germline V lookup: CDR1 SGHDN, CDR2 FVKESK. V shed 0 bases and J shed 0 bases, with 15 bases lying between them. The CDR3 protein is CASSQDPWIYYSNQPQHF. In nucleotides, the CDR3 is TGTGCCAGCAGCCAAGACCCCTGGATATATTATAGCAATCAGCCCCAGCATTTT.

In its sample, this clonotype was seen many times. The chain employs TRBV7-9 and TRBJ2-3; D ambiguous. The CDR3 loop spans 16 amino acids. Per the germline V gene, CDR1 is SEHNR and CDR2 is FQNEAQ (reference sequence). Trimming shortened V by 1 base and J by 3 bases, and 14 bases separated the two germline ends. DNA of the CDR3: TGTGCCAGCAGCTTAGGTTTGTCCACGGGTACAGATACGCAGTATTTT. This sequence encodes CASSLGLSTGTDTQYF.